This T cell receptor (beta chain) was sequenced in a study of tumor-infiltrating lymphocytes in primary liver carcinoma. Blood RNA originated from unsorted whole blood, with germline DNA additionally extracted. cDNA specific to TCR beta was made from 450 to 650 ng of total RNA, with a constant-region primer employed for priming. Library construction for TCR beta comprised three nested multiplex PCR rounds performed with slightly modified ARM-PCR. Each CDR3 protein is one row after TCRdb ran MiXCR on the multiplex PCR reads. The sample has about 180,000 distinct CDR3 sequences, around 60% seen once. This receptor was identified in a man between 35 and 55 years old with primary liver carcinoma and hepatitis B virus infection. The sequenced sample consisted of peripheral blood.

CDR3 amino acids: CASGGGLAGGRSEQFF. CDR3 DNA sequence: TGCGCCAGCGGGGGAGGTCTAGCGGGAGGCCGGAGTGAGCAGTTCTTC. The chain carries TRBV10-1 and TRBJ2-1, with 11 bases matching TRBD2. Germline trimming cut 8 bases from V and 9 bases from J; bases unmatched to any gene: 15. Germline V gives CDR1 WNHNN, CDR2 SYGVQD (reference sequence). The CDR3 contains 16 residues.